This TCR beta chain was recovered during a study of blood T cell repertoires in COVID-19. The wider study: Collection of acute and convalescent COVID-19 samples took place in the United States, Italy and Spain.

The V and J ends lost 6 bases and 8 bases, in that order; junction bases with no gene match: 8. CDR1 and CDR2 from the germline V gene are MNHEY and SMNVEV (reference sequence). The CDR3 has 14 amino acids. TCRdb's table, derived via immunoSEQ multiplex PCR, lists solely in-frame clones and lacks some. The table shows 150,000 to 200,000 clones, with roughly 84% occurring only once. Sequenced material: peripheral blood. The rearrangement joins TRBV27 to TRBJ1-2, with 11 bases lining up with TRBD1. This receptor was taken from a man aged 55 to 70 who had recovered from COVID-19. CDR3 coding DNA: TGTGCCAGCAGCCGGGACAGGGGGATTTTGGGCTACACCTTC. Its protein product is CASSRDRGILGYTF.